This T cell receptor (beta chain) was recorded in a study of shared clonotypes between healthy human individuals. Across the study: Samples came from a couple of female and three male donors aged 18 to 49.

For every subset, genomic DNA was evenly distributed across several immunoSEQ plates. With ten immunoSEQ deep assay plates, unsorted PBMC DNA underwent sequencing. Using immunoSEQ multiplex PCR, the repertoire was profiled, and TCRdb retains in-frame clones only, with some absent. In the table there are hundreds of thousands of clones, around 80% of which are singletons. Per the germline V gene, CDR1 is GTSNPN and CDR2 is SVGIG (reference sequence). J was trimmed by 8 bases and V by 8 bases; bases with no gene match: 8. This CDR3 spans 14 amino acids. The source is a woman aged 40 to 50 in good health. Some clones in this sample may be carry-over from other donors' samples. Sequenced sample: PBMCs. The rearrangement joins TRBV30 to TRBJ2-1; 14 bases line up with TRBD2. The CDR3 region has the DNA TGTGCCCGTACCCGACTAGCGGGAGGGGATGAGCAGTTCTTC. This gives the protein CARTRLAGGDEQFF.